This T cell receptor (beta chain) was identified in a study of T cell repertoires in cytomegalovirus infection. Study information: An indication of both CMV infection and matching HLA type came from public TCR beta signatures.

MiXCR was run by TCRdb on the reads, yielding one entry per CDR3 protein. Of 300,000 to 400,000 distinct CDR3 sequences detected, 9.5% appear once; the ten largest clones hold about 3.9%. This clonotype has just a few counts. The CDR3 is 16 amino acids. The V segment lost 2 bases and the J segment 1 base; nucleotides outside the gene matches: 7. Germline assignment: CDR1 SGHVS and CDR2 FQNEAQ. The source is a human donor in good health (CMV status not recorded). Some clones in this sample may be carry-over from other donors' samples. The rearrangement links TRBV7-8 to TRBJ1-1, with TRBD1 identical over 7 bases. The source material was PBMCs. CDR3 residues: CASSLYPDRENTEAFF. The CDR3 DNA reads TGTGCCAGCAGCTTATACCCTGACAGGGAGAACACTGAAGCTTTCTTT.